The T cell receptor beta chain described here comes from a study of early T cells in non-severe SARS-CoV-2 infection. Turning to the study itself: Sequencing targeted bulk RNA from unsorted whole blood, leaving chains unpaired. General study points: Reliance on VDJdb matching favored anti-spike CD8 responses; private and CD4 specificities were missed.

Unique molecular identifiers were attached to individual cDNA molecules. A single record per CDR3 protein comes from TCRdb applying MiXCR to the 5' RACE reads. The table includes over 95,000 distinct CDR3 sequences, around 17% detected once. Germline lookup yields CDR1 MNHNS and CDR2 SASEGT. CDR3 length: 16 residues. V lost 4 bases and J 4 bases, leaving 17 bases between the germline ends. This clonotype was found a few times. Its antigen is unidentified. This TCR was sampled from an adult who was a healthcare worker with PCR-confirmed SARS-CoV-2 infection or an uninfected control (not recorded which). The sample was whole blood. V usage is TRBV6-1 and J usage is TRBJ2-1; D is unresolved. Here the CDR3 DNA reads TGTGCCAGCAGTGTAGGTTATACCGAAGGGTACAATGAGCAGTTCTTC. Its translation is CASSVGYTEGYNEQFF.